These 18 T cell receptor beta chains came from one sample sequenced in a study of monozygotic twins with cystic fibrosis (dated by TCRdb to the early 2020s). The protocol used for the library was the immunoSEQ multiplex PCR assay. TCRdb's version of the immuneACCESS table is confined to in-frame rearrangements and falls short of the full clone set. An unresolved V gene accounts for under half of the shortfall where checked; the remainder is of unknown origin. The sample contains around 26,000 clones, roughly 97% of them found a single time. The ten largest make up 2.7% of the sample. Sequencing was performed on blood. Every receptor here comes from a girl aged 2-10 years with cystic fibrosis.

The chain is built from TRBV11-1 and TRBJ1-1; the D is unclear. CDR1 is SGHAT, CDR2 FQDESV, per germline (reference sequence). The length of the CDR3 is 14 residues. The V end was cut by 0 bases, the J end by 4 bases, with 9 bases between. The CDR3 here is CASSLAYWTTEAFF. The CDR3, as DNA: TGTGCCAGCAGCTTAGCGTATTGGACCACTGAAGCTTTCTTT.

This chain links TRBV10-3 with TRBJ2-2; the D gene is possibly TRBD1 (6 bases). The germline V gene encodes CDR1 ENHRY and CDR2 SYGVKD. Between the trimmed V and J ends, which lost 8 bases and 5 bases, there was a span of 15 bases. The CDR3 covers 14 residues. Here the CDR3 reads CAIPLQGGTGELFF. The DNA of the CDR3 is TGTGCCATCCCATTACAGGGTGGGACCGGGGAGCTGTTTTTT.

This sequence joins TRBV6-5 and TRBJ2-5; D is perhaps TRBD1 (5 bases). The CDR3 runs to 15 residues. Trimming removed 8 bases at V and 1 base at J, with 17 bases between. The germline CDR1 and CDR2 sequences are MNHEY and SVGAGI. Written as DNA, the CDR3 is TGTGCCAGCCGGGTGGGGCCGCACAGCCAAGAGACCCAGTACTTC. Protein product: CASRVGPHSQETQYF.

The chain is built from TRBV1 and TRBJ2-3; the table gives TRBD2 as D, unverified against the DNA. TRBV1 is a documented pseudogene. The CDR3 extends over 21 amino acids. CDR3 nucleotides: TGCACCAGCAGCCAAGCCGCCGTGACTAGCGGGGCCTCCCCGGACCCAGATACGCAGTATTTT. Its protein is CTSSQAAVTSGASPDPDTQYF.

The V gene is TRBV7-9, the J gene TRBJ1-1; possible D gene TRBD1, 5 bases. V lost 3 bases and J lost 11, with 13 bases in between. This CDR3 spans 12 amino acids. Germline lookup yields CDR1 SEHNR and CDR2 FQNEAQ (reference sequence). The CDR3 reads CASSFPGLQAFF. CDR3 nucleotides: TGTGCCAGCAGCTTCCCAGGGTTGCAGGCTTTCTTT.

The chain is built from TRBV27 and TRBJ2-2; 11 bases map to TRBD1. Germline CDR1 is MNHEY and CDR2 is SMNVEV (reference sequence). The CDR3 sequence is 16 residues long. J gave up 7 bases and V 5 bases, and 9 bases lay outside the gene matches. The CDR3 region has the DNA TGTGCCAGCAGTGTTTGGACAGGGGGCAATCACGGGGAGCTGTTTTTT. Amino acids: CASSVWTGGNHGELFF.

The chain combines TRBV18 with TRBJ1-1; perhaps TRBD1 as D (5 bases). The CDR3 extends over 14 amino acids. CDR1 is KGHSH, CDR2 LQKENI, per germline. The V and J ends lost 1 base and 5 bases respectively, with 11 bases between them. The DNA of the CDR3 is TGTGCCAGCTCACCACAGGAGGGGAGAACTGAAGCTTTCTTT. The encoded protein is CASSPQEGRTEAFF. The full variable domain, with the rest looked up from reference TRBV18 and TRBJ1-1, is NAGVMQNPRHLVRRRGQEARLRCSPMKGHSHVYWYRQLPEEGLKFMVYLQKENIIDESGMPKERFSAEFPKEGPSILRIQQVVRGDSAAYFCASSPQEGRTEAFFGQGTRLTVV.

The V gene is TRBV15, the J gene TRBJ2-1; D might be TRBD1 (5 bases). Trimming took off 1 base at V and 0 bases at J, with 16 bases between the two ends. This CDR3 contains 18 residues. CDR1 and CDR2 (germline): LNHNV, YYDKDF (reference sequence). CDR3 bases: TGTGCCACCAGCAGAGGTTGGGGCAGTTTAAGCTCCTACAATGAGCAGTTCTTC. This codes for CATSRGWGSLSSYNEQFF.

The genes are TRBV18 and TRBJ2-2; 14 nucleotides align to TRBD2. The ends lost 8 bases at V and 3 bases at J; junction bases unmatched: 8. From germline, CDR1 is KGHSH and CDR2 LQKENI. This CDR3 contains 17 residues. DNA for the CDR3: TGTGCCAGCACCGGACTAGCGGGAGGTTTTGACACCGGGGAGCTGTTTTTT. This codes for CASTGLAGGFDTGELFF.

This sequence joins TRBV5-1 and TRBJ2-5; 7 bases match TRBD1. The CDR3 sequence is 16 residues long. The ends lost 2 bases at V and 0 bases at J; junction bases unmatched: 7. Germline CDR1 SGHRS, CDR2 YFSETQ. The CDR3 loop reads CASSFPTGTDQETQYF. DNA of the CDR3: TGCGCCAGCAGCTTCCCCACCGGGACAGACCAAGAGACCCAGTACTTC.

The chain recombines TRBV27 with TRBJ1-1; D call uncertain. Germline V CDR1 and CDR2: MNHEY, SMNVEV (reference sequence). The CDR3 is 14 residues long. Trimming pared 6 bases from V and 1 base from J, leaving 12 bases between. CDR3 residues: CASSPLSPNTEAFF. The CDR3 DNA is TGTGCCAGCAGCCCCTTGTCGCCGAACACTGAAGCTTTCTTT.

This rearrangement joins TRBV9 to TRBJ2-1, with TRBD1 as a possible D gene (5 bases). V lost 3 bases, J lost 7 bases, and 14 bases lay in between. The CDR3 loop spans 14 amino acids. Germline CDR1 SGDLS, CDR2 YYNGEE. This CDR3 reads CASSASGLGNEQFF. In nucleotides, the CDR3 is TGTGCCAGCAGCGCCTCAGGGTTGGGGAATGAGCAGTTCTTC. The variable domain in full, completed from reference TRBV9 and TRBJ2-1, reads DSGVTQTPKHLITATGQRVTLRCSPRSGDLSVYWYQQSLDQGLQFLIQYYNGEERAKGNILERFSAQQFPDLHSELNLSSLELGDSALYFCASSASGLGNEQFFGPGTRLTVL.

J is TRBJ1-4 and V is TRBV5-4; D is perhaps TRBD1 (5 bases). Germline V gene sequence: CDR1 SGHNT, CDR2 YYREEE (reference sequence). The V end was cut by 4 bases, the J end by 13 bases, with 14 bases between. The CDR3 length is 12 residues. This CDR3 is CASSLEGTGLFF. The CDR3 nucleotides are TGTGCCAGCAGCCTGGAGGGGACGGGACTGTTTTTT.

In DNA form, the CDR3 reads TGTGCCAGCATCAGACAGGGGAAGGTGGGAAACACCATATATTTT. Residues: CASIRQGKVGNTIYF. The chain has TRBV7-9 and TRBJ1-3; 8 bases map to TRBD1. V lost 7 bases to trimming and J lost 4 bases; unmatched junction nucleotides: 9. Germline V gene lookup returns CDR1 SEHNR and CDR2 FQNEAQ (reference sequence). CDR3 length: 15 residues.

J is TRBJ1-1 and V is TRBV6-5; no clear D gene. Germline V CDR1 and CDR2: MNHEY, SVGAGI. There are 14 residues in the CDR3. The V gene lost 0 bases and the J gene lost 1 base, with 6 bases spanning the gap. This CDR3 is CASSYSRANTEAFF. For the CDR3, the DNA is TGTGCCAGCAGTTACTCGAGGGCGAACACTGAAGCTTTCTTT.

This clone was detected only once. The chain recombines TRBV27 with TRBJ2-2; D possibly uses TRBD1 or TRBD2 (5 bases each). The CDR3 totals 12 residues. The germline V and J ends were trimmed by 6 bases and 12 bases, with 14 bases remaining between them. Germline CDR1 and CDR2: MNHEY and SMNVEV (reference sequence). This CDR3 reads CASSSPGDQLFF. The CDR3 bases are TGTGCCAGCAGCTCACCCGGGGACCAGCTGTTTTTT.

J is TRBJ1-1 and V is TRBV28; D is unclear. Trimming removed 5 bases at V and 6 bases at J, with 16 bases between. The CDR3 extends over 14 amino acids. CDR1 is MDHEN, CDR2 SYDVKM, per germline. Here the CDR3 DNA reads TGTGCCAGCAGTATAAGGACTACCCGGGCTGAAGCTTTCTTT. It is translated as CASSIRTTRAEAFF.

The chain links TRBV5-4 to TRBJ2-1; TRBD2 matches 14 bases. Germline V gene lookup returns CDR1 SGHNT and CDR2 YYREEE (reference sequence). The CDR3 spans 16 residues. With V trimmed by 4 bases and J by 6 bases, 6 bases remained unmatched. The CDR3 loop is CASSRGTSGRLNEQFF. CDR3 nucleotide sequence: TGTGCCAGCAGCCGCGGGACTAGCGGGAGACTCAATGAGCAGTTCTTC.